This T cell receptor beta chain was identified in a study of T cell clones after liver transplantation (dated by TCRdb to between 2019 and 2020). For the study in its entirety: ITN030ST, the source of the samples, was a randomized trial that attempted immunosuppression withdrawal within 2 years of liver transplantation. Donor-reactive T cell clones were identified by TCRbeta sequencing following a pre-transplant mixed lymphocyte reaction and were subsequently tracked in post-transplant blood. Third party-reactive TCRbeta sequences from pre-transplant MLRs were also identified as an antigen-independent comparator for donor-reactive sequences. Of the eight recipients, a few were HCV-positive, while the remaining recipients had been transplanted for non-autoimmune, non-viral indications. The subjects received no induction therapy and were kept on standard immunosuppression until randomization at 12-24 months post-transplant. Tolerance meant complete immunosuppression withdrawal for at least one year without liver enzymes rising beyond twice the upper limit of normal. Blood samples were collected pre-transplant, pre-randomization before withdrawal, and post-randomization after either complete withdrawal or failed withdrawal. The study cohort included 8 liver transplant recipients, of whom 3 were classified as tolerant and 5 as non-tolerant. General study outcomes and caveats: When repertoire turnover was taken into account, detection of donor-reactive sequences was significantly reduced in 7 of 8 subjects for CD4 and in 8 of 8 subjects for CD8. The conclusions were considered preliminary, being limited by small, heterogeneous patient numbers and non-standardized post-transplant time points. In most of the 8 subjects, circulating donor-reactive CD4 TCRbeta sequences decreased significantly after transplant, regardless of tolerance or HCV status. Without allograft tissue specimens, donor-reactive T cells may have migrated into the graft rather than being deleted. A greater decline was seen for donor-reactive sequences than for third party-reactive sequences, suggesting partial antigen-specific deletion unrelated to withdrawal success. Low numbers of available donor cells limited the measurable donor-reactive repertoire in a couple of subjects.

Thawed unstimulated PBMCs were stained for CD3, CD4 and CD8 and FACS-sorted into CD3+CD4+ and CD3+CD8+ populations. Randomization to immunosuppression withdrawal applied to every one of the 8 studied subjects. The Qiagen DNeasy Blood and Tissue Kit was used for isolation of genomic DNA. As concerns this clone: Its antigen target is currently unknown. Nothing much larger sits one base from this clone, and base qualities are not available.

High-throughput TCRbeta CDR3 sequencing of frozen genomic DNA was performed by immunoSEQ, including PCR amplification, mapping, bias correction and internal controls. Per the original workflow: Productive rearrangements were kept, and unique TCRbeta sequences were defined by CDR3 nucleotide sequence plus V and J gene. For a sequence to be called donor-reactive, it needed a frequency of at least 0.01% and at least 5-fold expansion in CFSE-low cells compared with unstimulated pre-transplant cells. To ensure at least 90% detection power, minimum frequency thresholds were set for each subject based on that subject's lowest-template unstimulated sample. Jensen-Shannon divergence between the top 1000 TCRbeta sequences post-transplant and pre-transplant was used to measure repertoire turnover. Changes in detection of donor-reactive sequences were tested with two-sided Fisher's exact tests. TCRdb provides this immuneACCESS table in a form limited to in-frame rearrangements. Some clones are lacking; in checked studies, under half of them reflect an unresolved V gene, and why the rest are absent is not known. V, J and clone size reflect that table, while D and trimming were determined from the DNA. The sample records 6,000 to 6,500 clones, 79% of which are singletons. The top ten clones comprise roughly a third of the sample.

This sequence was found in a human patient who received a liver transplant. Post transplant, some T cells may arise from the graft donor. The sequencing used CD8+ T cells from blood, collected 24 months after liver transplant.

The DNA sequence is as follows: TGTGCCAGCAGCGGCATACTAGGGGTCGAGCAGTTCTTC. This sequence encodes CASSGILGVEQFF. The V gene is TRBV7-3 and the J gene is TRBJ2-1, with a tentative D call of TRBD1 or TRBD2, each matching 5 bases. The junction carries 15 bases between V and J, which are trimmed by 5 bases and 10 bases respectively. From the cysteine through the phenylalanine, the CDR3 covers 13 amino acids. The sequence is cut down to CDR3 DNA, 39 bases in frame from base 1. CDR1 and CDR2, per the germline V gene, are SGHTA and FQGTGA.